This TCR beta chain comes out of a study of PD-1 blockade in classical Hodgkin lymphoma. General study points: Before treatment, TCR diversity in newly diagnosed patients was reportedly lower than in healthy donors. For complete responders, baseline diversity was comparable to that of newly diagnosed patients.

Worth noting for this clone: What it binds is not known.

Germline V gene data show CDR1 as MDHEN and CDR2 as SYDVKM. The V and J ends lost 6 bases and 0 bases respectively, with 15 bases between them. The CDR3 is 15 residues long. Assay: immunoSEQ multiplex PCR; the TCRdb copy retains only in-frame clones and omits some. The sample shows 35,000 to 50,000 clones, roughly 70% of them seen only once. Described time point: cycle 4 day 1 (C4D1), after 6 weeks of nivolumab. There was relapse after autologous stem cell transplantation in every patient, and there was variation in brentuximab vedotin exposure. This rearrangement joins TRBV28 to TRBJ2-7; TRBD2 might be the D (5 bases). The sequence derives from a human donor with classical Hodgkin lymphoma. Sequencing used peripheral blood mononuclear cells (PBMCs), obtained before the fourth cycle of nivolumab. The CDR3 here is CASSPSGDYSYEQYF. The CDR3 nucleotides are TGTGCCAGCAGCCCTTCGGGTGACTACTCCTACGAGCAGTACTTC.